This T cell receptor (beta chain) was captured by sequencing in a study of CD8 T cells in Susac syndrome. Study overall: Sequenced Susac syndrome patients included six with clinically active disease and about eight in remission. The Susac syndrome patients were therapy-naive, on corticosteroids, or on intravenous immunoglobulin alone at blood draw.

RNA totalling roughly 0.45 to 1 ug underwent reverse transcription with random hexamers. The TCR beta CDR3 was amplified by immunoSEQ multiplex PCR across 54 Vbeta, 13 Jbeta. Using its own MiXCR run on the immunoSEQ multiplex PCR reads, TCRdb lists one record per CDR3 protein. The profile shows 120,000 or so distinct CDR3 sequences, around 94% of them singletons. The germline CDR1 and CDR2 sequences are SNHLY and FYNNEI. CDR3 length equals 14 residues. The J segment lost 2 bases and the V segment lost 5 bases, leaving 5 bases of the junction unmatched. The count of this clonotype is one. From blood CD8+ and CD4+ T cells, TCR beta sequences were generated.

The sequencing input was CD8+ T cells from PBMCs. The chain combines TRBV2 with TRBJ2-7, with TRBD1 matching 8 bases. This sequence originates from a human donor with Susac syndrome. CDR3 sequence (DNA): TGTGCCAGCAGTCGGACAGGGCTCACCTACGAGCAGTACTTC. Its protein product is CASSRTGLTYEQYF.